The clone carrying this T cell receptor beta chain came up a few times. This sample is part of a study of cytotoxic CD8 clonotypes in ibrutinib-treated CLL. This table comes from immunoSEQ multiplex PCR, and its TCRdb copy is limited to in-frame clones, with some not included. The sample carries roughly 53,000 clones, 50% to 60% recorded once. Germline CDR1 reads SEHNR; CDR2 reads FQNEAQ (reference sequence). The CDR3 length is 13 residues. Trimming stripped 5 bases from V and 4 bases from J, with 11 bases between. This TCR was sampled from a human donor with chronic lymphocytic leukemia. The V gene is TRBV7-9, the J gene TRBJ2-5; no clear D gene. The specimen comprised PBMCs, sampled at disease progression, from a patient treated with ibrutinib. CDR3 DNA sequence: TGTGCCAGCAGCCCTACACGGAGAGAGACCCAGTACTTC. Protein: CASSPTRRETQYF.